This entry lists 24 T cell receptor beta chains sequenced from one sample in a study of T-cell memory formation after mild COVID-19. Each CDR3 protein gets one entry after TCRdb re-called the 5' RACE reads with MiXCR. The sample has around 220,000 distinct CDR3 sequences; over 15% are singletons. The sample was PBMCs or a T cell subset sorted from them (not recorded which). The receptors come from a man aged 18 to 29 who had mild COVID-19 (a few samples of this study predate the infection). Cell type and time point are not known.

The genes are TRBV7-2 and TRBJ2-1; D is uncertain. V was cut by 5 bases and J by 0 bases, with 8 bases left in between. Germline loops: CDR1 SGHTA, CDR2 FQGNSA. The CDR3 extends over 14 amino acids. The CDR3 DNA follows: TGTGCCAGCAGCCCGTCAAGCTCCTACAATGAGCAGTTCTTC. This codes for CASSPSSSYNEQFF. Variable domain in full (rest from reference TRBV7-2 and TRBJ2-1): GAGVSQSPSNKVTEKGKDVELRCDPISGHTALYWYRQSLGQGLEFLIYFQGNSAPDKSGLPSDRFSAERTGGSVSTLTIQRTQQEDSAVYLCASSPSSSYNEQFFGPGTRLTVL.

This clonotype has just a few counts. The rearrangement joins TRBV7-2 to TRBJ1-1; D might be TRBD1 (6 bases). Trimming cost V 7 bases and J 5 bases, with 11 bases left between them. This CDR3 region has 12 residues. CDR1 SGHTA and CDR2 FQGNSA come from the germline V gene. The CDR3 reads CASTGVWTEAFF. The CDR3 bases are TGTGCCAGCACAGGGGTCTGGACTGAAGCTTTCTTT.

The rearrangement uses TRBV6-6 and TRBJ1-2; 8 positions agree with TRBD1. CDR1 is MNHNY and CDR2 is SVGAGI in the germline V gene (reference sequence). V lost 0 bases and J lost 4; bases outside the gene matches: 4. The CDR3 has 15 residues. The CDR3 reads CASSYSTGTGYGYTF. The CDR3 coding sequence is TGTGCCAGCAGTTACTCGACCGGGACAGGCTATGGCTACACCTTC.

The CDR3 here is CASSVAAGAPYGANVLTF. DNA for the CDR3: TGTGCCAGCAGCGTAGCGGCAGGGGCCCCATATGGGGCCAACGTCCTGACTTTC. The V call is TRBV9, the J call TRBJ2-6; possible D gene TRBD1, 6 bases. The CDR3 covers 18 residues. V gave up 0 bases and J gave up 3 bases, with 16 bases separating them. Germline V CDR1 and CDR2: SGDLS, YYNGEE.

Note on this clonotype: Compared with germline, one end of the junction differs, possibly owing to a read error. DNA for the CDR3: TGTGCCACCTGCAGAGGAGGGACAGAGCAGTTCTTC. Residues: CATCRGGTEQFF. The rearrangement links TRBV15 to TRBJ2-1; D possibly uses TRBD1 or TRBD2 (6 bases each). Germline values: CDR1 LNHNV, CDR2 YYDKDF (reference sequence). CDR3 length: 12 residues.

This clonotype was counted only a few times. The CDR3 coding sequence is TGTGCCAGCAGGGCCGGGACAGCGAACACTGAAGCTTTCTTT. Amino acids: CASRAGTANTEAFF. V usage is TRBV9 and J usage is TRBJ1-1; 7 positions agree with TRBD1. The CDR3 runs to 14 residues. The junction had 5 bases not matched to a gene; V was cut back by 5 bases and J by 1 base. Germline V CDR1 and CDR2: SGDLS, YYNGEE. Based on the CDR3 plus reference TRBV9 and TRBJ1-1, the full variable domain is DSGVTQTPKHLITATGQRVTLRCSPRSGDLSVYWYQQSLDQGLQFLIQYYNGEERAKGNILERFSAQQFPDLHSELNLSSLELGDSALYFCASRAGTANTEAFFGQGTRLTVV.

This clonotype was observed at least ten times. The CDR3 sequence is CAVGSSDQETQYF. CDR3 in DNA: TGTGCCGTGGGTTCTAGCGACCAAGAGACCCAGTACTTC. The V and J genes are TRBV10-3 and TRBJ2-5; possible D gene TRBD2, 6 bases. Per the germline V gene, CDR1 is ENHRY and CDR2 is SYGVKD. The CDR3 spans 13 residues. The V end lost 11 bases, the J end lost 0 bases, and 13 bases lay between the germline ends.

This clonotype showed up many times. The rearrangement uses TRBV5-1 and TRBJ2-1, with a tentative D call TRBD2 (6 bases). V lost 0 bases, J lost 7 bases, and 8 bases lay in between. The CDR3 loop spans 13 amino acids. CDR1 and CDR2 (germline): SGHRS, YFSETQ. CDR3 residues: CASSLAGGNEQFF. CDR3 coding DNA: TGCGCCAGCAGCTTGGCCGGGGGAAATGAGCAGTTCTTC. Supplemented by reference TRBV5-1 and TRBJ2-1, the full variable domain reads KAGVTQTPRYLIKTRGQQVTLSCSPISGHRSVSWYQQTPGQGLQFLFEYFSETQRNKGNFPGRFSGRQFSNSRSEMNVSTLELGDSALYLCASSLAGGNEQFFGPGTRLTVL.

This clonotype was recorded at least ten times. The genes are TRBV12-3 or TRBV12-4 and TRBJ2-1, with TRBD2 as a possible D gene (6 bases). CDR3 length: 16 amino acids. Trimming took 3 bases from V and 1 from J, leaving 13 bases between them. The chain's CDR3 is CASSFGGSRSYNEQFF. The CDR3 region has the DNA TGTGCCAGCAGTTTCGGGGGTTCAAGGTCCTACAATGAGCAGTTCTTC.

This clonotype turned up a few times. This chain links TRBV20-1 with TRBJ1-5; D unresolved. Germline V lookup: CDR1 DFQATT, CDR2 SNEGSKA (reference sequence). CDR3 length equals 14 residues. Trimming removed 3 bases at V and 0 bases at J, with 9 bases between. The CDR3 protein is CSASALNSNQPQHF. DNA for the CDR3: TGCAGTGCTAGTGCGCTCAATAGCAATCAGCCCCAGCATTTT.

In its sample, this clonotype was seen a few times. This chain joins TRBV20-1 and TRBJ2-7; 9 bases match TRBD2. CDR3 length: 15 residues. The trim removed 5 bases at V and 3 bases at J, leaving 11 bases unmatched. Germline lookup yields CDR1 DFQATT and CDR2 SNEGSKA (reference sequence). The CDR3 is CSAAPGAGGLYEQYF. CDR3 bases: TGCAGTGCTGCGCCGGGGGCGGGAGGGCTCTACGAGCAGTACTTC.

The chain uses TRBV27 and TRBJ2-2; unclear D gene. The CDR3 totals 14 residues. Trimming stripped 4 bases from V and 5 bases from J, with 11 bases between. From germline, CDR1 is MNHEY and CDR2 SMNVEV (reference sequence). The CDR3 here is CASSSPLRTGELFF. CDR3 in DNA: TGTGCCAGCAGTTCACCCCTTAGGACCGGGGAGCTGTTTTTT.

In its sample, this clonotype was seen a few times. The CDR3 DNA is TGCGCCAGCAGCATTAGCGGGGGGAGCACCGGGGAGCTGTTTTTT. Translating it yields CASSISGGSTGELFF. This chain joins TRBV5-1 and TRBJ2-2, with 10 bases that match TRBD2. With 4 bases clipped from V and 4 bases from J, the junction kept 4 bases outside the gene matches. CDR1 is SGHRS and CDR2 is YFSETQ in the germline V gene. The CDR3 is 15 residues long. The full variable domain, completed using reference TRBV5-1 and TRBJ2-2, is KAGVTQTPRYLIKTRGQQVTLSCSPISGHRSVSWYQQTPGQGLQFLFEYFSETQRNKGNFPGRFSGRQFSNSRSEMNVSTLELGDSALYLCASSISGGSTGELFFGEGSRLTVL.

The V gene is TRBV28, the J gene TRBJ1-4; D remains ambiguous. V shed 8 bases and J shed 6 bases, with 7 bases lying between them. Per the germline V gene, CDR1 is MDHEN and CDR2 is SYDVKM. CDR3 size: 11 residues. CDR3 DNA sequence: TGTGCCAGCGGTCTTTATGAAAAACTGTTTTTT. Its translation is CASGLYEKLFF.

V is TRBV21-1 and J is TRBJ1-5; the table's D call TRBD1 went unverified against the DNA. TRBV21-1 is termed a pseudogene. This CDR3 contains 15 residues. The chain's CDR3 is CARGGQEIGNQPQHF. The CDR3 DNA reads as TGTGCCAGGGGAGGACAGGAGATAGGCAATCAGCCCCAGCATTTT.

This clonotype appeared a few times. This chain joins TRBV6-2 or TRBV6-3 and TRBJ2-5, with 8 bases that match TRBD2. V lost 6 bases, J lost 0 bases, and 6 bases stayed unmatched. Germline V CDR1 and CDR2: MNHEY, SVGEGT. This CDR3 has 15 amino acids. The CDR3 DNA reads TGTGCCAGCAGGCGATTTAGCGGGGACCAAGAGACCCAGTACTTC. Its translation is CASRRFSGDQETQYF.

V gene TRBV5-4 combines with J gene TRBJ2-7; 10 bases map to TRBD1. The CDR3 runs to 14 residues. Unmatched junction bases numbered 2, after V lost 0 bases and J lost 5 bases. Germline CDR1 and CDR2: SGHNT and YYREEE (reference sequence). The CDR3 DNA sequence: TGTGCCAGCAGCTTGGCCGGGACAGGGGACGAGCAGTACTTC. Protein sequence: CASSLAGTGDEQYF.

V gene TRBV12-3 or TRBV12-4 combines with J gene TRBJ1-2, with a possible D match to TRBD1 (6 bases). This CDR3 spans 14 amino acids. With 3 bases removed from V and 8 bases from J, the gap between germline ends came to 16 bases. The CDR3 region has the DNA TGTGCCAGCAGTTTGGGGGCCAACTATGGCGGCTACACCTTC. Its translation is CASSLGANYGGYTF.

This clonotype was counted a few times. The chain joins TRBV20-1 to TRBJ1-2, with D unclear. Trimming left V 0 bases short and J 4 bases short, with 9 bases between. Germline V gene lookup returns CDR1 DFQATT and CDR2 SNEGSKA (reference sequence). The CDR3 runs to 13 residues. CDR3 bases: TGCAGTGCTAGAGATGTCACCCTCTATGGCTACACCTTC. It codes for CSARDVTLYGYTF.

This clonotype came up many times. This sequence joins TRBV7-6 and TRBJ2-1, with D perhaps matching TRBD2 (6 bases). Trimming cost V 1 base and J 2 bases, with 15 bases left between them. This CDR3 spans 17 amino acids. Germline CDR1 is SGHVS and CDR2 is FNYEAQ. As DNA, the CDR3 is TGTGCCAGCAGCTTAGTCGTCGGGACTTTTACCTACAATGAGCAGTTCTTC. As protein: CASSLVVGTFTYNEQFF.

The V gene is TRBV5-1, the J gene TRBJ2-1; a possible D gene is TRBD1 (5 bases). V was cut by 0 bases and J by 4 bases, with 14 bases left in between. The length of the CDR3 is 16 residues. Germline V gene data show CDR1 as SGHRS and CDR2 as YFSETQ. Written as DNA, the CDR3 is TGCGCCAGCAGCTTGGAGGCGGCAGGGCCTTACAATGAGCAGTTCTTC. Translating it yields CASSLEAAGPYNEQFF. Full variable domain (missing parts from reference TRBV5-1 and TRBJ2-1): KAGVTQTPRYLIKTRGQQVTLSCSPISGHRSVSWYQQTPGQGLQFLFEYFSETQRNKGNFPGRFSGRQFSNSRSEMNVSTLELGDSALYLCASSLEAAGPYNEQFFGPGTRLTVL.

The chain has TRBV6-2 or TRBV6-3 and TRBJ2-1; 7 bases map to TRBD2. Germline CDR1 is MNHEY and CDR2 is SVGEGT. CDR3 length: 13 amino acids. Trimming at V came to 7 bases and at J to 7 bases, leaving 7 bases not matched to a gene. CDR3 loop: CASTFLRGNEQFF. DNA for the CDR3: TGTGCCAGCACCTTCCTGCGGGGGAATGAGCAGTTCTTC.

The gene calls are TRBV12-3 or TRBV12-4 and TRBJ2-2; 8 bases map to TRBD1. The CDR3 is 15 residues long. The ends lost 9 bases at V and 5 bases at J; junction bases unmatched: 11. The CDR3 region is CARSPRQGNTGELFF. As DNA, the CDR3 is TGTGCCAGAAGCCCCAGACAGGGGAATACCGGGGAGCTGTTTTTT.

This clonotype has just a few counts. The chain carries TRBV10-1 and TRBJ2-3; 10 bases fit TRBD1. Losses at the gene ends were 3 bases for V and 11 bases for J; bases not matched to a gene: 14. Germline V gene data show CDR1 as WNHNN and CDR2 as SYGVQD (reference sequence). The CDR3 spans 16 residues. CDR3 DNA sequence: TGCGCCAGCAGTGATAGTAGGGGACAGGGGCCGCCTGAGCAGTATTTT. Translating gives CASSDSRGQGPPEQYF.